These 15 T cell receptor beta chains came from one sample sequenced in a study of blood T cell repertoires in COVID-19. Using immunoSEQ multiplex PCR, the repertoire was profiled, and TCRdb retains in-frame clones only, with some absent. Of under 250,000 clones listed, around 91% are singletons. The source material was peripheral blood. These receptors were obtained from a woman between 35 and 50 years old with acute or convalescent COVID-19.

About this clone itself: Other nucleotide sequences from this sample produce the same CDR3. V is TRBV7-2 and J is TRBJ1-4; D perhaps matches TRBD1 (5 bases). Germline V gene data show CDR1 as SGHTA and CDR2 as FQGNSA. The CDR3 has 15 residues. The V end was cut by 0 bases, the J end by 8 bases, with 13 bases between. CDR3 nucleotide sequence: TGTGCCAGCAGCTTAGCGGGGCAGGGCTACGAAAAACTGTTTTTT. Translating gives CASSLAGQGYEKLFF.

The V gene is TRBV6-5, the J gene TRBJ1-3; 7 nucleotides line up with TRBD1. With V trimmed by 10 bases and J by 3 bases, 12 bases remained unmatched. CDR1 is MNHEY and CDR2 is SVGAGI in the germline V gene. The CDR3 extends over 15 amino acids. CDR3 residues: CATRRGQRIGNTIYF. CDR3 DNA: TGTGCCACAAGGCGGGGACAGCGAATTGGAAACACCATATATTTT.

The chain employs TRBV9 and TRBJ1-5; D is ambiguous. The CDR3 is 15 residues long. Trimming shortened V by 0 bases and J by 7 bases, and 14 bases separated the two germline ends. CDR1 is SGDLS, CDR2 YYNGEE, per germline. The CDR3 protein is CASSVDHHPGQPQHF. In DNA form, the CDR3 reads TGTGCCAGCAGCGTAGACCATCATCCGGGACAGCCCCAGCATTTT.

A single count supports this clone. The genes are TRBV18 and TRBJ2-2; 8 bases match TRBD1. Germline CDR1 reads KGHSH; CDR2 reads LQKENI. The junction had 6 bases not matched to a gene; V was cut back by 2 bases and J by 7 bases. CDR3 length: 15 residues. The CDR3 bases are TGTGCCAGCTCACCAATCGGACAGGGCAACGGGGAGCTGTTTTTT. This gives the protein CASSPIGQGNGELFF. The full variable domain, with the rest looked up from reference TRBV18 and TRBJ2-2, is NAGVMQNPRHLVRRRGQEARLRCSPMKGHSHVYWYRQLPEEGLKFMVYLQKENIIDESGMPKERFSAEFPKEGPSILRIQQVVRGDSAAYFCASSPIGQGNGELFFGEGSRLTVL.

The rearrangement uses TRBV27 and TRBJ1-1, with D maybe TRBD1 (6 bases). CDR1 is MNHEY, CDR2 SMNVEV, per germline (reference sequence). Trimming pared 6 bases from V and 1 base from J, leaving 12 bases between. The CDR3 covers 14 residues. Here the CDR3 DNA reads TGTGCCAGCAGGGGGGCCAACGGGAACACTGAAGCTTTCTTT. This encodes CASRGANGNTEAFF.

The CDR3 sequence is CAGQAGPTTNEKLFF. Written as DNA, the CDR3 is TGTGCCGGGCAAGCGGGGCCCACAACTAATGAAAAACTGTTTTTT. The V gene is TRBV30, the J gene TRBJ1-4, with a tentative D call TRBD1 (5 bases). V was trimmed by 8 bases and J by 0 bases, leaving 16 bases between them. The CDR3 is made up of 15 amino acids. CDR1 GTSNPN and CDR2 SVGIG come from the germline V gene (reference sequence).

This clone turned up a few times. The same CDR3 arises from other DNA sequences in this sample as well. The chain couples TRBV7-2 to TRBJ2-7; possibly TRBD1 for D (6 bases). Germline V gene sequence: CDR1 SGHTA, CDR2 FQGNSA. Trimming cost V 1 base and J 0 bases, with 7 bases left between them. The CDR3 is 14 amino acids. CDR3 sequence: CASSLEGGSYEQYV. The CDR3 DNA reads TGTGCCAGCAGCTTAGAAGGGGGCTCCTACGAGCAGTACGTC.

The V gene is TRBV5-1, the J gene TRBJ2-6; 7 bases line up with TRBD1. The junction had 8 bases not matched to a gene; V was cut back by 2 bases and J by 0 bases. Germline V gives CDR1 SGHRS, CDR2 YFSETQ. The CDR3 covers 18 residues. The CDR3 bases are TGCGCCAGCAGCTTTGGGGACAGAGGTTACTCTGGGGCCAACGTCCTGACTTTC. Protein product: CASSFGDRGYSGANVLTF. The whole variable domain, filled in from reference TRBV5-1 and TRBJ2-6, reads KAGVTQTPRYLIKTRGQQVTLSCSPISGHRSVSWYQQTPGQGLQFLFEYFSETQRNKGNFPGRFSGRQFSNSRSEMNVSTLELGDSALYLCASSFGDRGYSGANVLTFGAGSRLTVL.

This chain uses TRBV7-2 with TRBJ1-1; the match to TRBD1 covers 8 bases. The CDR3 contains 17 residues. Trimming removed 3 bases from V and 0 bases from J; junction bases left unmatched: 9. Germline CDR1 reads SGHTA; CDR2 reads FQGNSA. CDR3 DNA: TGTGCCAGCAGCTTTAGGGGGCAGGGGGCTGTGAACACTGAAGCTTTCTTT. It translates to CASSFRGQGAVNTEAFF.

The rearrangement joins TRBV12-5 to TRBJ2-1, with 7 bases identical to TRBD1. The CDR3 loop spans 17 amino acids. V was clipped by 4 bases and J by 6 bases; unmatched bases: 15. The germline V gene has CDR1 LGHNT and CDR2 FRNRAP. The CDR3 region is CASGSIPSRDSTNEQFF. DNA of the CDR3: TGTGCTAGTGGTTCGATACCCTCCCGGGACAGCACCAATGAGCAGTTCTTC.

CDR3 bases: TGCAGCGTTGACACTACCGGGACAGCTGGAAACACCATATATTTT. This encodes CSVDTTGTAGNTIYF. The chain carries TRBV29-1 and TRBJ1-3; 7 bases align to TRBD1. The germline CDR1 and CDR2 sequences are SQVTM and ANQGSEA. Trimming removed 3 bases from V and 2 bases from J; junction bases left unmatched: 7. The CDR3 covers 15 residues.

The J gene is TRBJ1-4, the V gene TRBV5-4, with D perhaps TRBD1 (6 bases). The germline V gene has CDR1 SGHNT and CDR2 YYREEE (reference sequence). The CDR3 loop spans 19 amino acids. Trimming shortened V by 5 bases and J by 5 bases, and 28 bases separated the two germline ends. This chain's CDR3 is CASSLGGSRVPTENEKLFF. The CDR3 coding sequence is TGTGCCAGCAGTTTAGGGGGTAGTCGGGTCCCCACAGAAAATGAAAAACTGTTTTTT.

The chain employs TRBV5-1 and TRBJ2-7, with 10 bases matching TRBD1. Germline CDR1 and CDR2: SGHRS and YFSETQ. V trimming: 3 bases; J trimming: 5 bases; junction bases outside the gene matches: 8. This CDR3 is built from 15 residues. CDR3 loop: CASSSTGGDSDEQYV. The CDR3 bases are TGCGCCAGCAGCTCGACAGGGGGCGATTCGGACGAGCAGTACGTC.

The sample holds one count of this clone. In DNA form, the CDR3 reads TGTGCCAGCAGTCCGACAGGGCGAGGATTATCCAAAAACATTCAGTACTTC. Translation: CASSPTGRGLSKNIQYF. The chain uses TRBV27 and TRBJ2-4, with 7 bases aligning to TRBD1. This CDR3 region has 17 residues. Germline CDR1 is MNHEY and CDR2 is SMNVEV (reference sequence). The trim removed 5 bases at V and 2 bases at J, leaving 12 bases unmatched.

The chain couples TRBV18 to TRBJ1-2; D possibly corresponds to TRBD1 (5 bases). The CDR3 length is 14 residues. V was pared by 3 bases and J by 7 bases, with 15 bases between. Germline V CDR1 and CDR2: KGHSH, LQKENI. Here the CDR3 DNA reads TGTGCCAGCTCACCGACGCAGGGCGAGGCTGGCTACACCTTC. Its translation: CASSPTQGEAGYTF.